These 2 T cell receptor beta chains came from one sample sequenced in a study of blood T cell repertoires in COVID-19. Profiling relied on immunoSEQ multiplex PCR, and the TCRdb table lists in-frame clones only, not all of them. The sample shows under 300,000 clones, approximately 84% of them seen only once. Sample: peripheral blood. These receptors came from a human donor with COVID-19, enrolled during active disease. The donor label of this sample is uncertain.

The table lists this clone with a count of one. The rearrangement uses TRBV19 and TRBJ2-7; 7 nucleotides align to TRBD2. The CDR3 spans 16 residues. The germline V gene encodes CDR1 LNHDA and CDR2 SQIVND (reference sequence). The J segment lost 9 bases and the V segment lost 1 base, leaving 15 bases of the junction unmatched. This CDR3 reads CASSIGQASGARRQYF. CDR3 DNA: TGTGCCAGTAGTATAGGGCAGGCTAGCGGAGCAAGGAGGCAGTACTTC.

The chain carries TRBV5-1 and TRBJ2-4; TRBD2 matches at 8 bases. The CDR3 length is 15 residues. Germline V gene lookup returns CDR1 SGHRS and CDR2 YFSETQ. V lost 2 bases, J lost 6 bases, and 7 bases stayed unmatched. The chain's CDR3 is CASSFGGTSGNIQYF. In nucleotides, the CDR3 is TGCGCCAGCAGCTTTGGGGGGACTAGTGGAAACATTCAGTACTTC.